This TCR beta chain was captured in a study of T cell responses to AZD1222 COVID-19 vaccine. Study-wide findings and caveats: Baseline seropositivity occurred in only a handful of AZD1222 recipients.

There are 15 residues in the CDR3. V shed 3 bases, J shed 5 bases, and the junction held 7 bases outside the gene matches. The V gene's germline CDR1 is SGDLS and CDR2 YYNGEE. The table came from immunoSEQ multiplex PCR; TCRdb's copy has only in-frame clones and leaves some out. The table includes approximately 74,000 clones, roughly 88% detected once. About this clone: Its antigen is not known.

This chain links TRBV9 with TRBJ1-4; 7 bases match TRBD1. This specimen was peripheral blood, taken on day 0 of AZD1222 vaccination. The TCR sequence derives from an adult in good health. In DNA form, the CDR3 reads TGTGCCAGCAGCGCACAAGGGGGCCAAAATGAAAAACTGTTTTTT. Translated, it gives CASSAQGGQNEKLFF.